These 14 T cell receptor beta chains came from one sample sequenced in a study of technical replicates of blood from four donors. The table came from immunoSEQ multiplex PCR; TCRdb's copy has only in-frame clones and leaves some out. The sample shows some 15,000 clones, roughly 83% of them seen only once. Sequencing input: PBMCs. Receptors originate from a human donor in good health.

The chain recombines TRBV20-1 with TRBJ1-3; 9 nucleotides agree with TRBD1. CDR1 DFQATT and CDR2 SNEGSKA come from the germline V gene (reference sequence). The CDR3 runs 11 residues. CDR3 nucleotides: TGCAGGGGGACAGGGGGAAACACCATATATTTT. Its translation: CRGTGGNTIYF.

This clone is a singleton in its sample. This chain joins TRBV6-6 and TRBJ1-1; 9 positions match TRBD1. The germline CDR1 and CDR2 sequences are MNHNY and SVGAGI (reference sequence). With 8 bases clipped from V and 6 bases from J, the junction kept 13 bases outside the gene matches. The CDR3 extends over 15 amino acids. The CDR3: CASSKGQGEGAEAFF. The CDR3 nucleotides are TGTGCCAGCTCCAAGGGACAGGGAGAAGGGGCTGAAGCTTTCTTT.

Only one count was recorded for this clone. The gene calls are TRBV6-4 and TRBJ1-1; D is unresolved. CDR1 is MRHNA, CDR2 SNTAGT, per germline. V was trimmed by 8 bases and J by 5 bases, leaving 9 bases between them. This CDR3 is 11 amino acids long. DNA for the CDR3: TGTGCCAGCGGGCCTGCGACTGAAGCTTTCTTT. It yields the protein CASGPATEAFF.

The rearrangement links TRBV6-1 to TRBJ1-1; D is unresolved. Trimming removed 6 bases at V and 10 bases at J, with 12 bases between. Germline CDR1 MNHNS, CDR2 SASEGT. The CDR3 loop spans 11 amino acids. For the CDR3, the DNA is TGTGCCAGCAGGCCGGGTCTGACAGCTTTCTTT. Amino acid sequence: CASRPGLTAFF.

This clone was seen a single time. The rearrangement uses TRBV11-2 and TRBJ1-2; D call uncertain. The V gene lost 5 bases and the J gene lost 6 bases, with 13 bases spanning the gap. The CDR3 contains 13 residues. CDR1 is SGHAT and CDR2 is FQNNGV in the germline V gene. CDR3 protein: CASSPITSDGYTF. CDR3 DNA sequence: TGTGCCAGCAGCCCAATCACATCCGATGGCTACACCTTC. The variable domain in full, with the rest retrieved from reference TRBV11-2 and TRBJ1-2, is EAGVAQSPRYKIIEKRQSVAFWCNPISGHATLYWYQQILGQGPKLLIQFQNNGVVDDSQLPKDRFSAERLKGVDSTLKIQPAKLEDSAVYLCASSPITSDGYTFGSGTRLTVV.

The chain uses TRBV27 and TRBJ2-1; 11 bases are a match to TRBD2. CDR3 length equals 17 residues. J was trimmed by 6 bases and V by 1 base; bases with no gene match: 8. Germline V CDR1 and CDR2: MNHEY, SMNVEV (reference sequence). CDR3 sequence: CASSLYGGLAGGNEQFF. DNA of the CDR3: TGTGCCAGCAGTTTATATGGAGGACTAGCGGGTGGCAATGAGCAGTTCTTC.

The J gene is TRBJ1-2, the V gene TRBV29-1; D call uncertain. The CDR3 consists of 12 residues. Germline assignment: CDR1 SQVTM and CDR2 ANQGSEA. V was clipped by 3 bases and J by 8 bases, with 13 bases between them. The chain's CDR3 is CSVEKRGLGYTF. The CDR3 bases are TGCAGCGTTGAGAAACGGGGATTGGGCTACACCTTC.

This chain links TRBV5-1 with TRBJ2-7, with D tentatively TRBD1 (5 bases). Germline V gene lookup returns CDR1 SGHRS and CDR2 YFSETQ. With 4 bases removed from V and 1 base from J, the gap between germline ends came to 15 bases. The CDR3 consists of 15 residues. The CDR3 is CASSPDSSTSYEQYF. CDR3 nucleotide sequence: TGCGCCAGCAGCCCAGACAGCTCTACTTCCTACGAGCAGTACTTC. The full variable domain, completed using reference TRBV5-1 and TRBJ2-7, is KAGVTQTPRYLIKTRGQQVTLSCSPISGHRSVSWYQQTPGQGLQFLFEYFSETQRNKGNFPGRFSGRQFSNSRSEMNVSTLELGDSALYLCASSPDSSTSYEQYFGPGTRLTVT.

V is TRBV30 and J is TRBJ1-2; a possible D gene is TRBD1 (5 bases). The CDR3 covers 14 residues. Per the germline V gene, CDR1 is GTSNPN and CDR2 is SVGIG (reference sequence). Trimming left V 0 bases short and J 4 bases short, with 12 bases between. CDR3 DNA sequence: TGTGCCTGGAGTGTATATCGGACATTCTATGGCTACACCTTC. It specifies CAWSVYRTFYGYTF.

The chain is built from TRBV28 and TRBJ1-4; 8 nucleotides line up with TRBD1. Trimming cost V 3 bases and J 10 bases; bases outside gene matches: 7. The germline CDR1 and CDR2 sequences are MDHEN and SYDVKM. This CDR3 region has 14 residues. CDR3 region: CASSLRTGSVKLFF. CDR3 coding DNA: TGTGCCAGCAGTTTGCGGACAGGGAGCGTAAAACTGTTTTTT. The whole variable domain, remainder taken from reference TRBV28 and TRBJ1-4, is DVKVTQSSRYLVKRTGEKVFLECVQDMDHENMFWYRQDPGLGLRLIYFSYDVKMKEKGDIPEGYSVSREKKERFSLILESASTNQTSMYLCASSLRTGSVKLFFGSGTQLSVL.

This chain links TRBV10-3 with TRBJ1-2; D may be TRBD1 (6 bases). The CDR3 totals 16 residues. Germline lookup yields CDR1 ENHRY and CDR2 SYGVKD. Trimming shortened V by 0 bases and J by 6 bases, and 17 bases separated the two germline ends. The CDR3 DNA reads TGTGCCATCAGTGAGTCGATGACCCAGGGGATCGATGGCTACACCTTC. This gives the protein CAISESMTQGIDGYTF.

The gene calls are TRBV30 and TRBJ2-1; TRBD2 might be the D (6 bases). This CDR3 spans 15 amino acids. V lost 0 bases, J lost 2 bases, and 11 bases lay in between. Germline CDR1 is GTSNPN and CDR2 is SVGIG (reference sequence). In DNA, the CDR3 is TGTGCCTGGAGTGTTGGGACTGCAACCTACAATGAGCAGTTCTTC. Protein product: CAWSVGTATYNEQFF.

The genes are TRBV7-2 and TRBJ2-2; weak D call: TRBD2 (5 bases). V was pared by 5 bases and J by 1 base, with 5 bases between. Germline CDR1 SGHTA, CDR2 FQGNSA. The CDR3 is 13 residues long. The CDR3 loop is CASSRGNTGELFF. DNA for the CDR3: TGTGCCAGCAGCCGGGGGAACACCGGGGAGCTGTTTTTT.

The chain carries TRBV27 and TRBJ2-7; weak D call: TRBD2 (6 bases). CDR3 length: 15 amino acids. The germline gives CDR1 MNHEY, CDR2 SMNVEV (reference sequence). V lost 1 base, J lost 2 bases, and 12 bases lay in between. Written as DNA, the CDR3 is TGTGCCAGCAGTTTATACTGGGACTCTACCTACGAGCAGTACTTC. Residues: CASSLYWDSTYEQYF.